A single TCR beta chain is shown here with its context. Its specificity is not known. This entry belongs to a study of shared clonotypes between healthy human individuals. Study conclusions and caveats: Non-shared clonotypes had lower generation probabilities than those shared by all four donors. Donor clonotype sharing was expected to depend on sequencing depth.

About 30,000 T cell genomes (approximately 0.2 ug DNA) went into each sorted-subset replicate. Repertoires were generated with immunoSEQ multiplex PCR, while TCRdb's copy carries only in-frame clones and drops some. The sample includes a few hundred thousand clones, 87% seen only once; the top ten take around 15%. The ends were cut back, 2 bases at V and 6 bases at J, with 13 bases in the middle. Germline CDR1 is GTSNPN and CDR2 is SVGIG (reference sequence). The CDR3 is 14 residues long. The genes are TRBV30 and TRBJ1-4; unclear D gene. This TCR was sampled from a man aged 18 to 30 in good health. Sequencing input: memory CD8+ T cells sorted from blood. Regarding subset: CD45RO+ cells pooled with CCR7-negative TemRA cells. The CDR3: CAWSMGILDEKLFF. The CDR3 nucleotides are TGTGCCTGGAGTATGGGTATCTTGGATGAAAAACTGTTTTTT.